Reported below is one T cell receptor beta chain. This entry comes from a study of sequential checkpoint blockade in melanoma. Data came from immunoSEQ multiplex PCR; TCRdb stores just in-frame clones and leaves some out. This table has about 6,200 clones, approximately 50% appearing once. Germline values: CDR1 LNHNV, CDR2 YYDKDF (reference sequence). V was pared by 8 bases and J by 0 bases, with 16 bases between. The CDR3 has 15 residues. Specified treatment: randomized to nivolumab then ipilimumab (arm A) or the reverse (arm B). This TCR derives from a human donor with melanoma. Specimen: CD8+ T cells sorted from blood (inferred from file names), collected from a patient given nivolumab and ipilimumab in sequence. The chain uses TRBV15 and TRBJ1-1; D call uncertain. CDR3: CATSKLTGMNTEAFF. For the CDR3, the DNA is TGTGCCACCTCGAAGCTGACTGGAATGAACACTGAAGCTTTCTTT.